This T cell receptor beta chain was profiled in a study of patients and donors after allogeneic stem cell transplantation. The CDR3 has 14 residues. The germline V and J ends were trimmed by 2 bases and 6 bases, with 14 bases remaining between them. Germline assignment: CDR1 DFQATT and CDR2 SNEGSKA (reference sequence). This clonotype showed up just a few times. MiXCR, run by TCRdb on the RT-PCR reads, gives a single entry per CDR3 protein. Of about a million distinct CDR3 sequences in the sample, roughly 17% were seen once. The specimen was blood, either unsorted or a sorted T cell fraction (not recorded which). The V and J genes are TRBV20-1 and TRBJ1-5; D is undetermined. The TCR comes from a human donor who was either an allogeneic HSCT recipient or a stem cell or donor lymphocyte infusion donor (not recorded which). It is not recorded whose cells these are; they may come from a transplant donor. In nucleotides, the CDR3 is TGCAGTGCTAGATACGGCAGAGAAGTTCAGCCCCAGCATTTT. Translating gives CSARYGREVQPQHF.